These 25 T cell receptor beta chains were all obtained from the same sample, sequenced in a study of cytomegalovirus exposure and HLA in healthy donors (dated by TCRdb to the late 2010s). The protocol used for the library was the immunoSEQ multiplex PCR assay. The multiplex PCR relied on a mix of 60 forward primers for TCR Vbeta segments and 13 reverse primers for TCR Jbeta segments. In TCRdb, the immuneACCESS table is reduced to in-frame sequences with V and J assigned. These tables do not hold every clone; where another copy was compared, an unresolved V gene accounts for under half, and the others remain unexplained. This sample comprises about 200,000 clones, about four fifths of them detected only once. 1.5% of the sample is held by the ten biggest clonotypes. Sequencing was done on a sample of PBMCs. These receptors all come from a girl aged 5 to 17 in good health and CMV-seropositive.

The chain recombines TRBV13 with TRBJ2-3; weak D call: TRBD2 (7 bases). The ends were cut back, 5 bases at V and 2 bases at J, with 20 bases in the middle. This CDR3 has 17 amino acids. Germline V gene lookup returns CDR1 PRHDT and CDR2 FYEKMQ (reference sequence). CDR3 loop: CASSPQGWRGTTDTQYF. DNA of the CDR3: TGTGCCAGCAGCCCCCAGGGGTGGCGGGGGACCACAGATACGCAGTATTTT.

The sample holds a few counts of this clone. The chain joins TRBV4-1 to TRBJ2-3; 8 nucleotides align to TRBD1. CDR3 length: 15 amino acids. Germline V gene data show CDR1 as MGHRA and CDR2 as YSYEKL. The V gene end was trimmed by 4 bases and the J gene end by 4 bases; junction bases not matched to a gene: 7. The CDR3 nucleotides are TGCGCCAGCAGCCTCCGGGACAGGATAGCAGATACGCAGTATTTT. Its translation: CASSLRDRIADTQYF.

The chain uses TRBV4-2 and TRBJ2-3; D unresolved. V was pared by 1 base and J by 4 bases, with 6 bases between. The CDR3 is 13 residues long. The germline V gene has CDR1 LGHNA and CDR2 YNFKEQ. CDR3 nucleotides: TGTGCCAGCAGCCAAGCACTCCCAGATACGCAGTATTTT. Residues: CASSQALPDTQYF.

A few counts support this clone. This chain connects TRBV4-1 to TRBJ2-7, with 7 bases fitting TRBD1. This CDR3 is built from 15 residues. The V gene's germline CDR1 is MGHRA and CDR2 YSYEKL. V was pared by 2 bases and J by 4 bases, with 8 bases of the junction left unmatched. The CDR3 is CASSQLTGSTYEQYF. DNA of the CDR3: TGCGCCAGCAGCCAACTGACAGGGAGCACGTACGAGCAGTACTTC.

This chain uses TRBV6-1 with TRBJ1-5; no definite D call. Germline V CDR1 and CDR2: MNHNS, SASEGT. V lost 2 bases and J 9 bases, leaving 14 bases between the germline ends. The CDR3 runs 14 residues. As DNA, the CDR3 is TGTGCCAGCAGTGAAACCCGGGGTTCGGGGCCCCAGCATTTT. Translation: CASSETRGSGPQHF.

This clone came up a few times. The chain uses TRBV27 and TRBJ1-5, with 12 bases that match TRBD1. The CDR3 totals 19 residues. V lost 5 bases and J lost 2; bases outside the gene matches: 13. The germline V gene encodes CDR1 MNHEY and CDR2 SMNVEV (reference sequence). The CDR3 region has the DNA TGTGCCAGCAGTCGCCTGGGACAGGGGGCGCCCTCAGGCAATCAGCCCCAGCATTTT. Its protein product is CASSRLGQGAPSGNQPQHF.

The chain carries TRBV2 and TRBJ1-3; D call uncertain. V shed 3 bases and J shed 7 bases, with 13 bases lying between them. Germline values: CDR1 SNHLY, CDR2 FYNNEI. CDR3 length: 14 residues. CDR3 sequence (DNA): TGTGCCAGCAGTGACCGGGGTATCCAGAACACCATATATTTT. It yields the protein CASSDRGIQNTIYF.

The V call is TRBV11-3, the J call TRBJ2-5; possibly TRBD2 for D (6 bases). Germline loops: CDR1 SGHNT, CDR2 YENEEA. V was trimmed by 5 bases and J by 5 bases, leaving 6 bases between them. This CDR3 is 11 amino acids long. In DNA, the CDR3 is TGTGCCAGCAGCCGGGGGGAGACCCAGTACTTC. Its translation is CASSRGETQYF.

This clone was observed a handful of times. For the CDR3, the DNA is TGCGCCAGCAGCGGACAGGGGGCGACAACTACGGGTGAAAAACTGTTTTTT. As protein: CASSGQGATTTGEKLFF. The J gene is TRBJ1-4, the V gene TRBV4-3; 11 bases map to TRBD1. The CDR3 has 17 residues. Trimming took 5 bases from V and 7 from J; bases not matched to a gene: 12. Germline values: CDR1 LGHNA, CDR2 YSLEER.

This CDR3 is CASSSWTGGIGELFF. CDR3 DNA: TGTGCCAGCAGTTCTTGGACAGGGGGCATCGGGGAGCTGTTTTTT. This chain joins TRBV6-1 and TRBJ2-2; 11 bases are shared with TRBD1. J gave up 7 bases and V 5 bases, and 6 bases lay outside the gene matches. The CDR3 contains 15 residues. The germline gives CDR1 MNHNS, CDR2 SASEGT.

This clone was seen a handful of times. The chain joins TRBV7-2 to TRBJ1-1, with 8 bases fitting TRBD1. J was trimmed by 6 bases and V by 0 bases; bases with no gene match: 9. Germline V gene lookup returns CDR1 SGHTA and CDR2 FQGNSA. This CDR3 spans 16 amino acids. The CDR3 here is CASSLAKDRALPEAFF. CDR3 sequence (DNA): TGTGCCAGCAGCTTAGCAAAGGACAGGGCCCTCCCTGAAGCTTTCTTT.

This chain links TRBV18 with TRBJ1-1; no definite D call. The germline gives CDR1 KGHSH, CDR2 LQKENI. Trimming removed 2 bases at V and 5 bases at J, with 6 bases between. The CDR3 runs to 12 residues. The CDR3 is CASSPAGTEAFF. CDR3 sequence (DNA): TGTGCCAGCTCACCAGCGGGAACTGAAGCTTTCTTT.

V is TRBV6-5 and J is TRBJ1-2; tentatively, D is TRBD1 (6 bases). CDR1 and CDR2 (germline): MNHEY, SVGAGI. This CDR3 comprises 16 residues. V shed 6 bases and J shed 3 bases, with 20 bases lying between them. The CDR3 DNA is TGTGCCAGCAGGTACCAATCGACAGGATCCGACTATGGCTACACCTTC. Translated: CASRYQSTGSDYGYTF.

The chain employs TRBV7-8 and TRBJ1-3, with 7 bases fitting TRBD1. This CDR3 contains 14 residues. Germline-derived CDR1 and CDR2 are SGHVS and FQNEAQ. Trimming cost V 5 bases and J 0 bases; bases outside gene matches: 1. The CDR3 DNA reads as TGTGCCAGCAGCCAGGGGGACTCTGGAAACACCATATATTTT. Encoded protein: CASSQGDSGNTIYF.

This rearrangement joins TRBV11-2 to TRBJ2-7; TRBD1 aligns across 7 bases. Germline assignment: CDR1 SGHAT and CDR2 FQNNGV. The CDR3 extends over 15 amino acids. V was pared by 5 bases and J by 0 bases, with 7 bases of the junction left unmatched. CDR3 coding DNA: TGTGCCAGCAGCGAACTGACAGGGAGCTCCTACGAGCAGTACTTC. Its translation: CASSELTGSSYEQYF.

The V and J genes are TRBV5-1 and TRBJ2-2; a weak D match, TRBD2 (5 bases). This CDR3 has 15 amino acids. Germline loops: CDR1 SGHRS, CDR2 YFSETQ. V gave up 2 bases and J gave up 4 bases, with 12 bases separating them. The CDR3, as DNA: TGCGCCAGCAGCTTAGGCCAGGCGGGCACCGGGGAGCTGTTTTTT. This gives the protein CASSLGQAGTGELFF.

The chain recombines TRBV12-5 with TRBJ1-1; D might be TRBD1 (6 bases). The germline V gene has CDR1 LGHNT and CDR2 FRNRAP. Deletions cut 6 bases from V and 2 bases from J, with 13 bases between. This CDR3 has 14 amino acids. Here the CDR3 DNA reads TGTGCTAGTGGGCCCGGACAGTCCAACACTGAAGCTTTCTTT. It encodes CASGPGQSNTEAFF.

This clone was detected only a few times. The chain has TRBV4-3 and TRBJ1-6, with D unresolved. CDR3 size: 15 residues. CDR1 is LGHNA and CDR2 is YSLEER in the germline V gene. Deletions cut 1 base from V and 8 bases from J, with 12 bases between. CDR3: CASSQAGGGYSPLHF. The CDR3 DNA is TGCGCCAGCAGCCAAGCTGGCGGCGGCTATTCACCCCTCCACTTT.

This chain uses TRBV29-1 with TRBJ1-5, with D perhaps TRBD1 (5 bases). From germline, CDR1 is SQVTM and CDR2 ANQGSEA. V lost 8 bases, J lost 2 bases, and 10 bases lay in between. The CDR3 consists of 12 residues. The CDR3 spells CSIKQGNQPQHF. CDR3 sequence (DNA): TGCAGCATAAAACAGGGCAATCAGCCCCAGCATTTT.

The chain couples TRBV6-5 to TRBJ1-1, with D perhaps TRBD1 (5 bases). Per the germline V gene, CDR1 is MNHEY and CDR2 is SVGAGI. V lost 5 bases and J lost 7, with 14 bases in between. The CDR3 length is 13 residues. Here the CDR3 reads CASSPTTEHEAFF. CDR3 in DNA: TGTGCCAGCAGTCCAACGACAGAGCATGAAGCTTTCTTT.

The rearrangement joins TRBV7-9 to TRBJ2-1; TRBD2 is a possible D gene (6 bases). V gave up 5 bases and J gave up 0 bases, with 17 bases separating them. CDR1 is SEHNR, CDR2 FQNEAQ, per germline (reference sequence). The CDR3 spans 17 residues. CDR3 protein: CASSPGLGGSSYNEQFF. The CDR3 DNA sequence: TGTGCCAGCAGCCCCGGACTGGGAGGAAGCTCCTACAATGAGCAGTTCTTC.

The gene calls are TRBV18 and TRBJ2-7; no definite D call. Trimming cost V 0 bases and J 3 bases, with 6 bases left between them. CDR3 length: 13 amino acids. Germline CDR1 is KGHSH and CDR2 is LQKENI. This CDR3 is CASSPPADYEQYF. Here the CDR3 DNA reads TGTGCCAGCTCACCACCGGCTGACTACGAGCAGTACTTC. Using reference TRBV18 and TRBJ2-7 for the parts outside the CDR3, the full variable domain is NAGVMQNPRHLVRRRGQEARLRCSPMKGHSHVYWYRQLPEEGLKFMVYLQKENIIDESGMPKERFSAEFPKEGPSILRIQQVVRGDSAAYFCASSPPADYEQYFGPGTRLTVT.

This chain connects TRBV27 to TRBJ1-6, with D perhaps TRBD1 (5 bases). V was pared by 8 bases and J by 9 bases, with 14 bases between. The CDR3 spans 13 residues. Germline V gene lookup returns CDR1 MNHEY and CDR2 SMNVEV (reference sequence). Here the CDR3 reads CASSNPGGSPLHF. CDR3 sequence (DNA): TGTGCCAGCTCAAACCCCGGGGGTTCACCCCTCCACTTT.

V is TRBV5-1 and J is TRBJ2-7; 9 nucleotides line up with TRBD1. V was clipped by 7 bases and J by 3 bases; unmatched bases: 14. The length of the CDR3 is 16 residues. CDR1 and CDR2 from the germline V gene are SGHRS and YFSETQ. The CDR3 DNA follows: TGCGCCAGCTCTACCGGCGGGACAGGGAATCTCTACGAGCAGTACTTC. Encoded protein: CASSTGGTGNLYEQYF. The full variable domain, with the rest looked up from reference TRBV5-1 and TRBJ2-7, is KAGVTQTPRYLIKTRGQQVTLSCSPISGHRSVSWYQQTPGQGLQFLFEYFSETQRNKGNFPGRFSGRQFSNSRSEMNVSTLELGDSALYLCASSTGGTGNLYEQYFGPGTRLTVT.

The chain couples TRBV4-3 to TRBJ2-5; weak D call: TRBD1 (6 bases). Germline loops: CDR1 LGHNA, CDR2 YSLEER. This CDR3 region has 15 residues. The V and J ends lost 0 bases and 1 base respectively, with 9 bases between them. CDR3 loop: CASSQDVGGQETQYF. As DNA, the CDR3 is TGCGCCAGCAGCCAAGATGTAGGGGGCCAAGAGACCCAGTACTTC.